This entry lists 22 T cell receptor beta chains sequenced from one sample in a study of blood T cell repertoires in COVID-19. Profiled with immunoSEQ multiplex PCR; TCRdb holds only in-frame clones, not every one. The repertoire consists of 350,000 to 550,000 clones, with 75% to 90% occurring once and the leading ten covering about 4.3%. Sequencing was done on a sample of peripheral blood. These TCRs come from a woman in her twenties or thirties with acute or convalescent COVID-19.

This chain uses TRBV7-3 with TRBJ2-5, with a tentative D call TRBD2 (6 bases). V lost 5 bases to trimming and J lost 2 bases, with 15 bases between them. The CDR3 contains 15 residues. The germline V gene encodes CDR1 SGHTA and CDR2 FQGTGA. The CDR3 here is CASSLRGTGQETQYF. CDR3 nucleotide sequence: TGTGCCAGCAGCCTTCGAGGGACTGGGCAAGAGACCCAGTACTTC. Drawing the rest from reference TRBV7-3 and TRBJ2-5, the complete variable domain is GAGVSQTPSNKVTEKGKYVELRCDPISGHTALYWYRQSLGQGPEFLIYFQGTGAADDSGLPNDRFFAVRPEGSVSTLKIQRTERGDSAVYLCASSLRGTGQETQYFGPGTRLLVL.

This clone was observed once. In DNA form, the CDR3 reads TGTGCCAGCAGCAAAAACAGGAACGATGTCTACGAGCAGTACTTC. Translation: CASSKNRNDVYEQYF. This chain uses TRBV21-1 with TRBJ2-7; the D call of TRBD1 is as the table states it, not checked on the DNA. TRBV21-1 is a listed pseudogene. This CDR3 is 15 amino acids long.

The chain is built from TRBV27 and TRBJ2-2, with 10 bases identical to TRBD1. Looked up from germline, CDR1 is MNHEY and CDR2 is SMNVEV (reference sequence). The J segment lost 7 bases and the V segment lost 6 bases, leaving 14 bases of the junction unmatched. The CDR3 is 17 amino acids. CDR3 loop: CASSRTGTGVFHGELFF. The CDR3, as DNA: TGTGCCAGCAGCCGTACCGGGACAGGGGTCTTTCACGGGGAGCTGTTTTTT.

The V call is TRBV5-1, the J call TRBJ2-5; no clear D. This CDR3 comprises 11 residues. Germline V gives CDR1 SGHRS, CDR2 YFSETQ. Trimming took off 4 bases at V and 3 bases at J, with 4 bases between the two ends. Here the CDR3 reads CASSREETQYF. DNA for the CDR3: TGCGCCAGCAGCCGTGAAGAGACCCAGTACTTC.

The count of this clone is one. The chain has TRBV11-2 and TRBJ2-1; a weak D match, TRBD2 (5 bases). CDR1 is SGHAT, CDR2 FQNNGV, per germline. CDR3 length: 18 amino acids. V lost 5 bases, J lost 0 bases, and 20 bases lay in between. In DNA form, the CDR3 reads TGTGCCAGCAGCCCTCTCCTTAAGCGGTTAAGCTCCTACAATGAGCAGTTCTTC. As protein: CASSPLLKRLSSYNEQFF.

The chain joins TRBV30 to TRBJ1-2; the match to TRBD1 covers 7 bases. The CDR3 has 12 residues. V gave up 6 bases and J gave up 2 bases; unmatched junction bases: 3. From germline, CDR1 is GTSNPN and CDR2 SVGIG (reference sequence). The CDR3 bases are TGTGCCTGTGGGGACAGCAACTATGGCTACACCTTC. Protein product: CACGDSNYGYTF.

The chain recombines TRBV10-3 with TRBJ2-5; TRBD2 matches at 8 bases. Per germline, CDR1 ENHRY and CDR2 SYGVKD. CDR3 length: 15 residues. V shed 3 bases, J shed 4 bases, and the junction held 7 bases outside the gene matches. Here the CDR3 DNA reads TGTGCCATCAGTGATCACGGGGGGGCCAGAGAGACCCAGTACTTC. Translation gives CAISDHGGARETQYF.

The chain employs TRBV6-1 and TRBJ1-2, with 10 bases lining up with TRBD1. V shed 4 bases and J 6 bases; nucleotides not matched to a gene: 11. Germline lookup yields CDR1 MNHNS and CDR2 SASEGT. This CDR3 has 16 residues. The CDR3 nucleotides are TGTGCCAGCAGTGCGAGTGACAGGGGGCTCGGTGATGGCTACACCTTC. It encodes CASSASDRGLGDGYTF.

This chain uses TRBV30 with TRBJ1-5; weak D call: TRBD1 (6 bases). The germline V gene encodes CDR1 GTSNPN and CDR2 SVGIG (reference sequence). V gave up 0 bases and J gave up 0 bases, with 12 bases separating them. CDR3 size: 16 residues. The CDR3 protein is CAWSVGGPYSNQPQHF. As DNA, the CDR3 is TGTGCCTGGAGTGTCGGGGGGCCGTATAGCAATCAGCCCCAGCATTTT.

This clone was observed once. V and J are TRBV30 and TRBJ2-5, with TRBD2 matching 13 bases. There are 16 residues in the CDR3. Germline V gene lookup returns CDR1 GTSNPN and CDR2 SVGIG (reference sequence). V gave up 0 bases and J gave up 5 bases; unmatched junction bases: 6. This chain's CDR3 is CAWSVRTSGGRETQYF. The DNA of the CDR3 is TGTGCCTGGAGTGTAAGGACTAGCGGGGGCCGGGAGACCCAGTACTTC.

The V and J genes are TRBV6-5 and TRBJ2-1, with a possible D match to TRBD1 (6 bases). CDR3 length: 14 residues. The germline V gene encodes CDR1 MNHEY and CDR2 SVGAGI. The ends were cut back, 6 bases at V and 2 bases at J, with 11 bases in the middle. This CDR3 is CASRWDIAYNEQFF. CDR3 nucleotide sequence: TGTGCCAGCAGGTGGGACATTGCCTACAATGAGCAGTTCTTC.

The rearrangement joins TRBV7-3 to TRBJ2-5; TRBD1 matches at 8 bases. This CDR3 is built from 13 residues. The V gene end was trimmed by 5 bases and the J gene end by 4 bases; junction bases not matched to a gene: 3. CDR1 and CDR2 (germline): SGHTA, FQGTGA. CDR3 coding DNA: TGTGCCAGCAGCCGCGGACAGGGAGAGACCCAGTACTTC. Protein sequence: CASSRGQGETQYF. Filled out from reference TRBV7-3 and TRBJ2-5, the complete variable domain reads GAGVSQTPSNKVTEKGKYVELRCDPISGHTALYWYRQSLGQGPEFLIYFQGTGAADDSGLPNDRFFAVRPEGSVSTLKIQRTERGDSAVYLCASSRGQGETQYFGPGTRLLVL.

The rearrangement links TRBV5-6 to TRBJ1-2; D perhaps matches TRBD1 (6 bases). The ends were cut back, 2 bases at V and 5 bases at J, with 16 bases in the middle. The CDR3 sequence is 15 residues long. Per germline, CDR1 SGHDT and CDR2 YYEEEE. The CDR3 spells CASSFFPDRTYGYTF. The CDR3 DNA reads TGTGCCAGCAGCTTTTTTCCGGACAGAACTTATGGCTACACCTTC.

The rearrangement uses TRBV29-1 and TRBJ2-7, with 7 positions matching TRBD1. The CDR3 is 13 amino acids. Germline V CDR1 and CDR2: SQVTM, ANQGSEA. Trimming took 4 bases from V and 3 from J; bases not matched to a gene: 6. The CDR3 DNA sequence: TGCAGCGTTGCCCAGGGACAGATCTACGAGCAGTACTTC. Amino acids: CSVAQGQIYEQYF.

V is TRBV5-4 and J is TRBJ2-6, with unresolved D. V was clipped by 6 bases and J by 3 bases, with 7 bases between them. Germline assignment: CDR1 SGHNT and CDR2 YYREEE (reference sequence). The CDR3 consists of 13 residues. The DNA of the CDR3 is TGTGCCAGCACCCTCGGTGGGGCCAACGTCCTGACTTTC. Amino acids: CASTLGGANVLTF.

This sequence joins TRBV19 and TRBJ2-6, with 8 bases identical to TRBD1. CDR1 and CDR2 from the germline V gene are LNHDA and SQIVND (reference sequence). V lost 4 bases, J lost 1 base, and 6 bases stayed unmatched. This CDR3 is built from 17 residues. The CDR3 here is CASSKGTGASGANVLTF. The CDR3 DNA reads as TGTGCCAGTAGTAAAGGGACAGGAGCTTCTGGGGCCAACGTCCTGACTTTC.

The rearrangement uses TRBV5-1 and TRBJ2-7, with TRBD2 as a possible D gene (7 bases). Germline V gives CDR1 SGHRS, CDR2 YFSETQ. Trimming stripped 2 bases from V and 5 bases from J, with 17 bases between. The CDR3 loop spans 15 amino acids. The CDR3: CASSFMRGPKDEQYF. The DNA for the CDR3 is TGCGCCAGCAGCTTTATGCGGGGGCCAAAAGACGAGCAGTACTTC. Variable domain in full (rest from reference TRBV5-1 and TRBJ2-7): KAGVTQTPRYLIKTRGQQVTLSCSPISGHRSVSWYQQTPGQGLQFLFEYFSETQRNKGNFPGRFSGRQFSNSRSEMNVSTLELGDSALYLCASSFMRGPKDEQYFGPGTRLTVT.

The chain's CDR3 is CASSLAGLAGGLETQYF. Written as DNA, the CDR3 is TGTGCCAGCAGCTTAGCGGGACTAGCGGGGGGGCTCGAGACCCAGTACTTC. The chain combines TRBV7-9 with TRBJ2-5; 16 bases are a match to TRBD2. In germline, CDR1 is SEHNR, CDR2 FQNEAQ (reference sequence). The CDR3 is 17 residues long. The J segment lost 5 bases and the V segment lost 0 bases, leaving 3 bases of the junction unmatched.

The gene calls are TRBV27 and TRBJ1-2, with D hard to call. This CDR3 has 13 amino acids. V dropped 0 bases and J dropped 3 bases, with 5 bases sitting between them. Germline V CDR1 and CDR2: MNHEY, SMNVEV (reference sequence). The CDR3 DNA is TGTGCCAGCAGTTTATCGGCAGACTATGGCTACACCTTC. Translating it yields CASSLSADYGYTF.

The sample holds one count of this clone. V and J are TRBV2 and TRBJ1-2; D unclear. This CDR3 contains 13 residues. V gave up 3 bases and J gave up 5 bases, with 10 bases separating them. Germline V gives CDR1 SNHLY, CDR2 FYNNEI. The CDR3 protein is CASSERAQYGYTF. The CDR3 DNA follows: TGTGCCAGCAGTGAGCGGGCGCAGTATGGCTACACCTTC.

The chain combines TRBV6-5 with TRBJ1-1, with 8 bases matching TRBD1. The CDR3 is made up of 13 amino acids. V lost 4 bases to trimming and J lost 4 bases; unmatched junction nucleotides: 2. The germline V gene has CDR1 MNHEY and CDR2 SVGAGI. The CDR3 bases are TGTGCCAGCAGTTTTACAGGGGGCACTGAAGCTTTCTTT. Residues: CASSFTGGTEAFF.

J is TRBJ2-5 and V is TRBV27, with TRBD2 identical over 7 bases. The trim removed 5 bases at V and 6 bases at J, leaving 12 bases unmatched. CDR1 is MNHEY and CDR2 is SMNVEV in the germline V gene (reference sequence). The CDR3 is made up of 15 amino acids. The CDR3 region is CASSHQLGGDQTQYF. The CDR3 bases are TGTGCCAGCAGTCATCAACTTGGGGGGGACCAGACCCAGTACTTC.